This TCR beta chain originates from a study of cytomegalovirus exposure and HLA in healthy donors. With respect to this clone: Its cognate antigen is unknown.

Per germline, CDR1 KGHSH and CDR2 LQKENI. Trimming shortened V by 0 bases and J by 4 bases, and 15 bases separated the two germline ends. This CDR3 has 16 amino acids. Overall study results and limits: The authors considered a cluster of highly shared sequence variants likely to be a sequencing artifact. The analysis excluded some indistinguishable V segments, including TRBV6-2 and TRBV6-3. By HLA locus, TCR association rates varied in a later analysis, with DRB1 showing the most and HLA-C the fewest.

Every donor was a healthy person donating bone marrow. The study ran its PCR with 60 Vbeta and 13 Jbeta primers. Some clones are missing from TCRdb's copy, which holds only in-frame ones; the method was immunoSEQ multiplex PCR. Among about 200,000 clones listed, 70% were seen once. This TCR was recovered from a man between 40 and 49 years old in good health and CMV-seropositive. The sequencing input was PBMCs. The rearrangement joins TRBV18 to TRBJ2-5, with D tentatively TRBD1 (6 bases). In DNA, the CDR3 is TGTGCCAGCTCACCACCGATTTATCAGGGGAGAGAGACCCAGTACTTC. As protein: CASSPPIYQGRETQYF.